This TCR beta chain was identified in a study of cytomegalovirus exposure and HLA in healthy donors. The study's findings and limits: Later on, an analysis found that several of the most significant clusters appeared to be linked to common viral pathogens, which included parvovirus B19. There were 150 to 200 TCR beta chains listed as cytomegalovirus-associated. Reports described diagnosis of cytomegalovirus status by the classifier as highly specific and sensitive. Later analysis revealed greater clonal expansion in HLA-associated TCR beta chains than in equally common others.

The CDR3 length is 17 residues. The ends were cut back, 4 bases at V and 2 bases at J, with 20 bases in the middle. Germline values: CDR1 MNHEY, CDR2 SMNVEV (reference sequence). The PCR used 60 Vbeta and 13 Jbeta primers. The table came from immunoSEQ multiplex PCR; TCRdb's copy has only in-frame clones and leaves some out. The sample table includes under 200,000 clones. Concerning this clone itself: Antigen unknown.

This chain connects TRBV27 to TRBJ1-1; D is possibly TRBD1 (5 bases). Sequenced input: PBMCs. This clonotype was sampled from a woman aged 18-35 years in good health and CMV-seropositive. CDR3: CASSSRDLGSYNTEAFF. The CDR3 bases are TGTGCCAGCAGTTCCAGGGACCTCGGGAGCTACAACACTGAAGCTTTCTTT.